One sample yielded the 11 T cell receptor beta chains listed below, sequenced in a study of blood T cell repertoires in COVID-19. TCRdb's copy holds only in-frame clones and misses some; the assay was immunoSEQ multiplex PCR. The sample shows about 220,000 clones, around 90% of them seen only once. Sequencing was carried out using PBMCs or T cells enriched from blood (not recorded which). The receptors were gathered from a young man who had been exposed to COVID-19.

The chain has TRBV3-1 (or the pseudogene TRBV3-2) and TRBJ2-7; 11 bases are shared with TRBD1. V shed 1 base, J shed 1 base, and the junction held 6 bases outside the gene matches. Germline CDR1 reads LGHDT; CDR2 reads YNNKEL (reference sequence). The CDR3 runs to 17 residues. This CDR3 is CASSQASGQGASYEQYF. The CDR3 DNA sequence: TGTGCCAGCAGCCAAGCCAGCGGACAGGGGGCGTCCTACGAGCAGTACTTC.

The chain couples TRBV7-6 to TRBJ2-5; 9 nucleotides match TRBD2. Germline V gene data show CDR1 as SGHVS and CDR2 as FNYEAQ. This CDR3 is 16 amino acids long. The J segment lost 1 base and the V segment lost 6 bases, leaving 9 bases of the junction unmatched. In nucleotides, the CDR3 is TGTGCCAGCAGAAATCGCGGGGGGGACAGCCAAGAGACCCAGTACTTC. Protein sequence: CASRNRGGDSQETQYF.

The rearrangement joins TRBV2 to TRBJ2-7, with D hard to call. Trimming left V 4 bases short and J 3 bases short, with 10 bases between. Germline CDR1 SNHLY, CDR2 FYNNEI. CDR3 length: 13 amino acids. In DNA form, the CDR3 reads TGTGCCAGCAGTGTAGAACAGTTCTACGAGCAGTACTTC. It specifies CASSVEQFYEQYF.

This rearrangement joins TRBV19 to TRBJ2-7; tentative D call: TRBD1 (5 bases). Trimming pared 5 bases from V and 0 bases from J, leaving 14 bases between. This CDR3 contains 15 residues. From germline, CDR1 is LNHDA and CDR2 SQIVND (reference sequence). CDR3 in amino acids: CASSLDILSSYEQYF. DNA for the CDR3: TGTGCCAGTAGTTTGGACATCCTGAGCTCCTACGAGCAGTACTTC.

This rearrangement joins TRBV15 to TRBJ1-5, with a possible D match to TRBD1 (6 bases). V lost 1 base to trimming and J lost 5 bases, with 9 bases between them. CDR3 size: 14 residues. Germline V CDR1 and CDR2: LNHNV, YYDKDF (reference sequence). CDR3 in DNA: TGTGCCACCAGCAGAGGGGACAACGATCAGCCCCAGCATTTT. Translating gives CATSRGDNDQPQHF.

The chain has TRBV20-1 and TRBJ2-3, with a possible D match to TRBD2 (6 bases). V lost 5 bases, J lost 4 bases, and 16 bases lay in between. Germline V gene sequence: CDR1 DFQATT, CDR2 SNEGSKA (reference sequence). This CDR3 spans 14 amino acids. CDR3 DNA: TGCAGTGCTGGTGGCGGGGTCCGCCCAGATACGCAGTATTTT. The encoded protein is CSAGGGVRPDTQYF.

This clone showed up just once. This chain uses TRBV7-2 with TRBJ1-4; D ambiguous. CDR1 SGHTA and CDR2 FQGNSA come from the germline V gene. The CDR3 length is 15 residues. Trimming left V 5 bases short and J 0 bases short, with 10 bases between. The CDR3: CASSHQQSTNEKLFF. The CDR3 DNA reads as TGTGCCAGCAGCCACCAACAATCAACTAATGAAAAACTGTTTTTT. The entire variable domain, with the rest obtained from reference TRBV7-2 and TRBJ1-4, is as follows: GAGVSQSPSNKVTEKGKDVELRCDPISGHTALYWYRQSLGQGLEFLIYFQGNSAPDKSGLPSDRFSAERTGGSVSTLTIQRTQQEDSAVYLCASSHQQSTNEKLFFGSGTQLSVL.

The rearrangement links TRBV5-8 to TRBJ1-5; possibly TRBD1 for D (6 bases). V gave up 5 bases and J gave up 7 bases, with 16 bases separating them. This CDR3 contains 14 residues. Germline V gene data show CDR1 as SGHTS and CDR2 as YDEGEE. DNA for the CDR3: TGTGCCAGCAGGAAAGAAAGGACAGAGCAGCCCCAGCATTTT. Residues: CASRKERTEQPQHF.

This chain uses TRBV5-6 with TRBJ2-2; a weak D match, TRBD1 (7 bases). Germline-derived CDR1 and CDR2 are SGHDT and YYEEEE. V lost 4 bases and J 3 bases, leaving 10 bases between the germline ends. There are 14 residues in the CDR3. CDR3 nucleotides: TGTGCCAGCAGCGACAGGGACTACACCGGGGAGCTGTTTTTT. Protein product: CASSDRDYTGELFF. The full variable domain, rest sourced from reference TRBV5-6 and TRBJ2-2, is DAGVTQSPTHLIKTRGQQVTLRCSPKSGHDTVSWYQQALGQGPQFIFQYYEEEERQRGNFPDRFSGHQFPNYSSELNVNALLLGDSALYLCASSDRDYTGELFFGEGSRLTVL.

J is TRBJ1-2 and V is TRBV6-5; weak D call: TRBD1 (5 bases). CDR1 MNHEY and CDR2 SVGAGI come from the germline V gene. This CDR3 comprises 16 residues. V was shortened by 4 bases and J by 4 bases, with 19 bases between the two germline ends. The CDR3: CASSSEGGHNIYGYTF. In DNA form, the CDR3 reads TGTGCCAGCAGTTCAGAGGGAGGACACAATATCTATGGCTACACCTTC.

This clone was counted a single time. The V call is TRBV19, the J call TRBJ1-1; maybe TRBD1 (6 bases). The germline gives CDR1 LNHDA, CDR2 SQIVND (reference sequence). This CDR3 comprises 12 residues. The V end was cut by 9 bases, the J end by 1 base, with 9 bases between. The chain's CDR3 is CARGQENTEAFF. In DNA form, the CDR3 reads TGTGCCAGGGGACAAGAGAACACTGAAGCTTTCTTT.